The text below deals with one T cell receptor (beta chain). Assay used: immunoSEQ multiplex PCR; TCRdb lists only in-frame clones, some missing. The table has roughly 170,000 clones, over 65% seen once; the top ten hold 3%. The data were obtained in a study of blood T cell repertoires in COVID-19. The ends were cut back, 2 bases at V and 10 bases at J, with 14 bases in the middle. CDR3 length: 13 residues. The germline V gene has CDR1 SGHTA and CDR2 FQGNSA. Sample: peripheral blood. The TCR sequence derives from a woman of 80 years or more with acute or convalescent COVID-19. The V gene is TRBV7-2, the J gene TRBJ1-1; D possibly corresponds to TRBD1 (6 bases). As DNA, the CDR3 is TGTGCCAGCAGCTTATATCAGGGGATTGGAGCTTTCTTT. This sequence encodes CASSLYQGIGAFF.